These T cell receptor beta chains were read from a single sample in a study of blood T cells in healthy people across ages. TCRdb reprocessed the 5' RACE reads via MiXCR and lists one record per CDR3 protein. The table shows over 450,000 distinct CDR3 sequences, with nearly 25% occurring only once. These sequences were also reported in another study, on T cells of mothers and their children.

Sequenced: blood. The source of these receptors is a boy younger than 18 in good health. Both conserved end residues are part of each CDR3. The D gene is left open where the match is weak. Some rows have no size entry. The others give once, few or many, or a class for an expanded clone.

>17|-|-|TRBJ2-1|TRBV4-3
TGCGCCAGCAGCCCCACCTTTAGCGGCAGCAGATACAATGAGCAGTTCTTC
CASSPTFSGSRYNEQFF
>15|-|-|TRBJ1-2|TRBV6-5
TGTGCCAGCACCCTTTCGGTATGGGGTACCCATGGCTACACCTTC
CASTLSVWGTHGYTF
>14|-|few|TRBJ2-5|TRBV4-1
TGCGCCAGCATGCGAGCGGGTTCCAAAGAGACCCAGTACTTC
CASMRAGSKETQYF
>17|TRBD2|few|TRBJ2-1|TRBV5-6
TGTGCCAGCAGCTTGGTGGTAAGCGGGGCCTTCTACAATGAGCAGTTCTTC
CASSLVVSGAFYNEQFF
>14|-|-|TRBJ2-5|TRBV12-3/TRBV12-4
TGTGCCAGCAGTCGTAAGAGCGCATGGGAGACCCAGTACTTC
CASSRKSAWETQYF
>16|TRBD2|-|TRBJ2-1|TRBV7-9
TGTGCCAGCACCATTCTAGCGGATAGATCCTACAATGAGCAGTTCTTC
CASTILADRSYNEQFF
>16|TRBD1|few|TRBJ1-6|TRBV7-2
TGTGCCAGCAGCTTAGCGCAGGCAGGGGGCTACTCACCCCTCCACTTT
CASSLAQAGGYSPLHF
>17|TRBD2|few|TRBJ2-5|TRBV20-1
TGCAGTGCTAGAAAGTTAGCGGGAGGTGCTGGAGGGGAGACCCAGTACTTC
CSARKLAGGAGGETQYF
>14|-|few|TRBJ2-7|TRBV7-2
TGTGCCAACAGCCCGTCCCGGGACGGGTACGAGCAGTACTTC
CANSPSRDGYEQYF
>17|TRBD1|few|TRBJ2-7|TRBV4-1
TGCGCCAGCAGCCAAGTCCCCCCGGGACAGGGGGCTAACGAGCAGTACTTC
CASSQVPPGQGANEQYF
>16|TRBD2|-|TRBJ2-1|TRBV7-2
TGTGCCAGCAGCCCCCGCGGGAGTAGCGGGAACAATGAGCAGTTCTTC
CASSPRGSSGNNEQFF
>18|-|once|TRBJ2-3|TRBV11-2
TGTGCCAGCAGCTCTAGACGACGGGGAAGTGGTGGGACAGATACGCAGTATTTT
CASSSRRRGSGGTDTQYF
>15|-|-|TRBJ2-2|TRBV9
TGTGCCAGCAGCGTCTCCGGGACCAACACCGGGGAGCTGTTTTTT
CASSVSGTNTGELFF
>16|TRBD1|-|TRBJ2-2|TRBV29-1
TGCAGCGTTGAAGACGACAGGGAATTCGCGGCCGGGGAGCTGTTTTTT
CSVEDDREFAAGELFF
>11|-|-|TRBJ1-1|TRBV7-2
TGTGCCAGCGGAGACACCCCTGAAGCTTTCTTT
CASGDTPEAFF
>15|TRBD1|few|TRBJ2-7|TRBV9
TGTGCCAGCAGCGTAGGGACAGGGGGACGTGGCGAGCAGTACTTC
CASSVGTGGRGEQYF
>14|-|-|TRBJ1-2|TRBV7-9
TGTGCCAGCAGCATCGACAGGCCTGCCTATGGCTACACCTTC
CASSIDRPAYGYTF
>18|-|many|TRBJ2-1|TRBV14
TGTGCCAGCAGCCAAGATGGGGGGACAATTCGCTCCTACAATGAGCAGTTCTTC
CASSQDGGTIRSYNEQFF
>15|TRBD2|-|TRBJ2-5|TRBV15
TGTGCCACCAGCCCGAATAGCGGGTCACAAGAGACCCAGTACTTC
CATSPNSGSQETQYF
>16|TRBD1|once|TRBJ2-2|TRBV6-2/TRBV6-3
TGTGCCAGCACGTTAGGGACAGGGAGGAACACCGGGGAGCTGTTTTTT
CASTLGTGRNTGELFF
>22|TRBD2|-|TRBJ2-2|TRBV4-3
TGCGCCAGCAGCCAAGTATGGGGGTTGGATTCGCCGGGACTAGAGAGCACCGGGGAGCTGTTTTTT
CASSQVWGLDSPGLESTGELFF
>14|TRBD1|few|TRBJ2-7|TRBV18
TGTGCCAGCTCACCGGGACAGGATTCCTACGAGCAGTACTTC
CASSPGQDSYEQYF
>13|TRBD2|few|TRBJ2-5|TRBV20-1
TGCAGTGCTAAGCGGGAGGGCCCGGGGACCCAGTACTTC
CSAKREGPGTQYF
>14|-|few|TRBJ1-2|TRBV14
TGTGACAGCAGCCAATCGGGAGGATACTATGGCTACACCTTC
CDSSQSGGYYGYTF
>19|-|-|TRBJ1-1|TRBV7-9
TGTGCCAGCAGCTTAGGATTCGGGCCCGGGGGGATTAAGGGCACTGAAGCTTTCTTT
CASSLGFGPGGIKGTEAFF
>17|TRBD2|few|TRBJ2-3|TRBV20-1
TGCAGTGCTCGCTCCCCGGGACTAGCGGCTATCACAGATACGCAGTATTTT
CSARSPGLAAITDTQYF
>15|-|few|TRBJ2-7|TRBV10-3
TGTGCCATCAGTGAGTCACACATAGTCCTCTACGAGCAGTACTTC
CAISESHIVLYEQYF
>13|-|-|TRBJ2-7|TRBV27
TGTGCCAGCAGTTTACATGGAGGCTACGAGCAGTACTTC
CASSLHGGYEQYF
>19|-|-|TRBJ2-5|TRBV24-1
TGTGCCACCAGTGATTTGAGGACGGCCCGGTACCCCCATAAAGAGACCCAGTACTTC
CATSDLRTARYPHKETQYF
>13|-|few|TRBJ1-1|TRBV20-1
TGCAGTGCTAGAGATCTGAGATACACTGAAGCTTTCTTT
CSARDLRYTEAFF
>14|-|-|TRBJ2-1|TRBV20-1
TGCAGTGCTATCGGAGGCTTCCCCTACAATGAGCAGTTCTTC
CSAIGGFPYNEQFF
>15|TRBD1|-|TRBJ2-5|TRBV6-6
TGTGCCAGCAGTGCCTTCGACAGGGGAGGAGAGACCCAGTACTTC
CASSAFDRGGETQYF
>16|TRBD1|-|TRBJ2-3|TRBV11-2
TGTGCCAGCAGCCTCTCCCGGGACAGGAGCACAGATACGCAGTATTTT
CASSLSRDRSTDTQYF
>15|-|few|TRBJ2-7|TRBV6-2/TRBV6-3
TGTGCCAGCAGTCGTGCCGGGACTCCTACCTACGAGCAGTACTTC
CASSRAGTPTYEQYF
>17|-|-|TRBJ2-6|TRBV7-2
TGTGCCAGCAGCGCTAGCGTATTCGACTCTGGGGCCAACGTCCTGACTTTC
CASSASVFDSGANVLTF
>16|TRBD1|-|TRBJ2-1|TRBV28
TGTGCCAGCAGAACCACCGGGACAGGGGCTTACAATGAGCAGTTCTTC
CASRTTGTGAYNEQFF
>15|TRBD2|-|TRBJ2-1|TRBV7-2
TGTGCCAGCAGTGCGGGACTAGCGGGGTTCAATGAGCAGTTCTTC
CASSAGLAGFNEQFF
>13|-|-|TRBJ1-1|TRBV29-1
TGCAGCGTAACGGGCTTGACGAACACTGAAGCTTTCTTT
CSVTGLTNTEAFF
>19|TRBD2|few|TRBJ2-7|TRBV20-1
TGCAGTGCTAGAGACTTATTTGGGACCGGGACTAGCGTGAACTACGAGCAGTACTTC
CSARDLFGTGTSVNYEQYF
>14|-|few|TRBJ2-3|TRBV28
TGTGCCAGCAGTTTATCCGAGCCCCCAGATACGCAGTATTTT
CASSLSEPPDTQYF
>16|TRBD2|-|TRBJ2-5|TRBV5-5
TGTGCCAGCAGCTTTCGACTAGCGGGATTCCAAGAGACCCAGTACTTC
CASSFRLAGFQETQYF
>14|-|-|TRBJ2-5|TRBV12-3/TRBV12-4
TGTGCCGGCAGGGAACAGGGTTGGCAAGAGACCCAGTACTTC
CAGREQGWQETQYF
>15|-|-|TRBJ2-2|TRBV11-1
TGTGCCAGCAGCTTAGTTACCAGGAACACCGGGGAGCTGTTTTTT
CASSLVTRNTGELFF
>15|TRBD1|few|TRBJ2-4|TRBV6-2/TRBV6-3
TGTGCCAGCAGAAGACAGGGAGCCCCGAAAAACATTCAGTACTTC
CASRRQGAPKNIQYF
>14|-|-|TRBJ2-5|TRBV5-6
TGTGCCAGCAGCTGGGCAAGGGGCGGGAAGACCCAGTACTTC
CASSWARGGKTQYF